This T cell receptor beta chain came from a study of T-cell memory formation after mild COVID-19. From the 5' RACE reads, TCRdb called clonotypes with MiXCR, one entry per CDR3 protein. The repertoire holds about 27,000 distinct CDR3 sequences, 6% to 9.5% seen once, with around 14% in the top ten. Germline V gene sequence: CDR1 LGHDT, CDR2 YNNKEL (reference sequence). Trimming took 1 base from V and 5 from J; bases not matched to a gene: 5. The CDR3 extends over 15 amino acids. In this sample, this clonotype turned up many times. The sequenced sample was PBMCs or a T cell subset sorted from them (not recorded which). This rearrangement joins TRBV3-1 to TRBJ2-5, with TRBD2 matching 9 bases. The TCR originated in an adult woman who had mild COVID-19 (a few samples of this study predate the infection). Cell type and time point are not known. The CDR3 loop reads CASSQVRTSVETQYF. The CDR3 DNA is TGTGCCAGCAGCCAAGTCCGGACTAGCGTCGAGACCCAGTACTTC.